This paragraph covers one TCR beta chain sequence. What it binds is unknown. These data originate in a study of cytomegalovirus exposure and HLA in healthy donors. The PCR ran on 60 Vbeta and 13 Jbeta primers. Profiled with immunoSEQ multiplex PCR; TCRdb holds only in-frame clones, not every one. The ten most abundant clones cover more than 0.75% of a sample with around 200,000 clones. Germline V gives CDR1 SEHNR, CDR2 FQNEAQ (reference sequence). V was clipped by 4 bases and J by 6 bases, with 19 bases between them. There are 15 residues in the CDR3. Study-wide findings and caveats: In a later analysis, V- and J-gene trimming of beta chains associated with a DCLRE1C missense variant, replicated independently.

This clonotype originated in a woman under 40 in good health and CMV-seropositive. The sequenced sample consisted of PBMCs. The chain recombines TRBV7-9 with TRBJ2-7; perhaps TRBD2 as D (6 bases). The chain's CDR3 is CASSWAGAGTGEQYF. The CDR3 DNA sequence: TGTGCCAGCAGCTGGGCCGGGGCAGGGACTGGCGAGCAGTACTTC.